This T cell receptor beta chain was sequenced during a study of T cell repertoires in cytomegalovirus infection. About the study: An indication of both CMV infection and matching HLA type came from public TCR beta signatures. Study results and caveats: Predominance within the ex vivo response was attributable to HLA-C-restricted CMV-specific TCR beta clonotypes. Totalled public TCR beta family frequency picked out people who carried CMV plus the relevant HLA.

The V segment lost 4 bases and the J segment 4 bases; nucleotides outside the gene matches: 6. This CDR3 spans 13 amino acids. CDR1 is DFQATT and CDR2 is SNEGSKA in the germline V gene (reference sequence). As to this clonotype: What it binds is not known.

TCRdb processed the reads anew with MiXCR; each CDR3 protein has one entry. The sample has around 750,000 distinct CDR3 sequences, 30% to 35% seen once; the top ten hold around 12%. This chain joins TRBV20-1 and TRBJ1-2, with 7 bases lining up with TRBD1. This receptor was obtained from a human donor in good health (CMV status not recorded). Some clones in this sample may be carry-over from other donors' samples. Sample: cultured CD8+ T cells from PBMCs, taken from culture after CMV antigen stimulation. CDR3 DNA sequence: TGCAGTGCTAAGGGACAGCGACTCTATGGCTACACCTTC. Protein product: CSAKGQRLYGYTF.